This T cell receptor (beta chain) was documented in a study of cytomegalovirus exposure and HLA in healthy donors. Study findings and constraints: Clonal expansion was found to be greater in HLA-associated TCR beta chains than in equally common others in a later analysis. Based on reports, TCR beta sequences accurately predicted HLA-A and HLA-B alleles for most subjects.

This PCR relied on a set of 60 Vbeta primers and 13 Jbeta primers. The data were produced by immunoSEQ multiplex PCR, yet TCRdb's version contains in-frame clones alone and is incomplete. In the table there are about 130,000 clones, roughly 84% of which are singletons. On this clone: The antigen remains unidentified.

Germline-derived CDR1 and CDR2 are SGHDT and YYEEEE. With V trimmed by 0 bases and J by 2 bases, 11 bases remained unmatched. The CDR3 spans 19 residues. The sequencing input was PBMCs. The chain links TRBV5-6 to TRBJ2-3; TRBD2 matches 11 bases. This receptor was taken from a woman between 18 and 29 years old in good health and CMV-seropositive. The DNA of the CDR3 is TGTGCCAGCAGCTTGGCCTATACTAGCGGGGGAGACTACACAGATACGCAGTATTTT. It encodes CASSLAYTSGGDYTDTQYF.